These 20 T cell receptor beta chains were all obtained from the same sample, sequenced in a study of blood T cell repertoires in COVID-19. TCRdb's table, derived via immunoSEQ multiplex PCR, lists solely in-frame clones and lacks some. The sample carries tens of thousands of clones, 85% to 90% recorded once. The material sequenced was peripheral blood. The source of these receptors is a man aged 50 to 60 with acute or convalescent COVID-19.

J is TRBJ2-7 and V is TRBV28, with D maybe TRBD1 (5 bases). The V end was cut by 3 bases, the J end by 7 bases, with 13 bases between. Germline values: CDR1 MDHEN, CDR2 SYDVKM. There are 13 residues in the CDR3. This chain's CDR3 is CASSLEGAREQYF. CDR3 DNA: TGTGCCAGCAGTTTGGAAGGGGCGAGGGAGCAGTACTTC.

The CDR3 coding sequence is TGTGCCAGCAGCCAAGATCGTGCAGGGATCTACGAGCAGTACTTC. Translated: CASSQDRAGIYEQYF. The J gene is TRBJ2-7, the V gene TRBV4-2, with D perhaps matching TRBD1 (5 bases). The germline V gene has CDR1 LGHNA and CDR2 YNFKEQ. CDR3 size: 15 residues. The V gene lost 0 bases and the J gene lost 3 bases, with 12 bases spanning the gap.

This chain uses TRBV7-2 with TRBJ2-7, with D perhaps matching TRBD2 (5 bases). The CDR3 totals 16 residues. Germline V gene lookup returns CDR1 SGHTA and CDR2 FQGNSA. V lost 4 bases and J 2 bases, leaving 18 bases between the germline ends. The CDR3 here is CASSSHGLAGTYEQYF. In DNA, the CDR3 is TGTGCCAGCAGCTCCCATGGGTTGGCGGGTACCTACGAGCAGTACTTC.

The chain recombines TRBV7-8 with TRBJ2-1, with D unclear. Germline CDR1 reads SGHVS; CDR2 reads FQNEAQ. Trimming stripped 9 bases from V and 5 bases from J, with 14 bases between. There are 13 residues in the CDR3. The CDR3 spells CASRELLDNEQFF. The DNA of the CDR3 is TGTGCCAGTAGAGAACTCCTTGACAATGAGCAGTTCTTC.

J is TRBJ1-4 and V is TRBV24-1; the match to TRBD1 covers 10 bases. Germline loops: CDR1 KGHDR, CDR2 SFDVKD. CDR3 length equals 15 residues. Trimming at V came to 3 bases and at J to 7 bases, leaving 4 bases not matched to a gene. The CDR3, as DNA: TGTGCCACCAGTGATCCGGGACAGGGGTCTGAAAAACTGTTTTTT. As protein: CATSDPGQGSEKLFF.

This clone was detected a few times. The chain combines TRBV11-2 with TRBJ2-7; 10 positions match TRBD2. The CDR3 is made up of 16 amino acids. V lost 0 bases and J lost 3; bases outside the gene matches: 5. Germline values: CDR1 SGHAT, CDR2 FQNNGV. The CDR3 coding sequence is TGTGCCAGCAGCTTAGAGGCTAGCGGGAGTCTCTACGAGCAGTACTTC. Protein product: CASSLEASGSLYEQYF.

The rearrangement links TRBV12-3 or TRBV12-4 to TRBJ2-7; 7 nucleotides line up with TRBD1. Trimming at V came to 6 bases and at J to 5 bases, leaving 7 bases not matched to a gene. The CDR3 has 13 amino acids. This CDR3 is CASSLITGDEQYF. The CDR3 DNA is TGTGCCAGCAGCCTTATTACAGGGGACGAGCAGTACTTC.

The V call is TRBV9, the J call TRBJ2-1, with 12 nucleotides matching TRBD2. With 4 bases clipped from V and 5 bases from J, the junction kept 4 bases outside the gene matches. Germline loops: CDR1 SGDLS, CDR2 YYNGEE. The CDR3 sequence is 15 residues long. The CDR3 protein is CASSPRLAGDNEQFF. CDR3 nucleotide sequence: TGTGCCAGCAGCCCCAGACTAGCGGGGGACAATGAGCAGTTCTTC.

The J gene is TRBJ1-6, the V gene TRBV19, with a tentative D call TRBD1 (6 bases). Germline CDR1 reads LNHDA; CDR2 reads SQIVND (reference sequence). V was pared by 10 bases and J by 7 bases, with 14 bases between. This CDR3 region has 13 residues. CDR3: CATVGQPNSPLHF. The CDR3 region has the DNA TGTGCCACAGTAGGACAGCCGAATTCACCCCTCCACTTT.

The V and J genes are TRBV13 and TRBJ2-7; 7 bases agree with TRBD2. CDR1 and CDR2 (germline): PRHDT, FYEKMQ (reference sequence). This CDR3 comprises 16 residues. V lost 5 bases and J lost 2; bases outside the gene matches: 12. The CDR3 region is CASSSTSARNTYEQYF. DNA for the CDR3: TGTGCCAGCAGCAGCACTAGCGCACGTAATACCTACGAGCAGTACTTC.

The rearrangement uses TRBV30 and TRBJ1-2, with 7 bases matching TRBD1. The junction had 8 bases not matched to a gene; V was cut back by 3 bases and J by 4 bases. The germline gives CDR1 GTSNPN, CDR2 SVGIG (reference sequence). CDR3 length equals 14 residues. The CDR3 protein is CAWSNRQGLYGYTF. CDR3 DNA: TGTGCCTGGAGCAACAGACAGGGACTCTATGGCTACACCTTC.

A single count supports this clone. The chain has TRBV5-1 and TRBJ2-1, with TRBD1 identical over 8 bases. The CDR3 runs to 15 residues. Per the germline V gene, CDR1 is SGHRS and CDR2 is YFSETQ. V dropped 3 bases and J dropped 6; count of bases not matched to a gene: 8. In nucleotides, the CDR3 is TGCGCCAGCAGCTCGCAGGGGGCAGTTATCAATGAGCAGTTCTTC. Amino acids: CASSSQGAVINEQFF.

The chain has TRBV6-5 and TRBJ1-4, with unresolved D. Trimming left V 0 bases short and J 5 bases short, with 7 bases between. CDR3 size: 14 residues. The germline V gene encodes CDR1 MNHEY and CDR2 SVGAGI. The CDR3 sequence: CASSYSSGNEKLFF. CDR3 nucleotide sequence: TGTGCCAGCAGTTACTCGAGCGGGAATGAAAAACTGTTTTTT.

This rearrangement joins TRBV7-2 to TRBJ2-3, with 9 bases identical to TRBD2. The CDR3 consists of 19 residues. Germline assignment: CDR1 SGHTA and CDR2 FQGNSA. With 5 bases clipped from V and 4 bases from J, the junction kept 19 bases outside the gene matches. The CDR3 reads CASSPRTFGAGGPSDTQYF. The CDR3 DNA follows: TGTGCCAGCAGCCCCCGGACATTTGGGGCGGGAGGGCCGTCAGATACGCAGTATTTT.

V gene TRBV11-2 combines with J gene TRBJ2-5, with TRBD1 identical over 8 bases. Germline V lookup: CDR1 SGHAT, CDR2 FQNNGV. This CDR3 spans 15 amino acids. V trimming: 3 bases; J trimming: 4 bases; junction bases outside the gene matches: 7. CDR3 sequence reads: CASSFIWTGRETQYF. The CDR3 region has the DNA TGTGCCAGCAGCTTTATTTGGACAGGGCGAGAGACCCAGTACTTC.

The chain is built from TRBV19 and TRBJ2-7; 7 bases map to TRBD1. Germline CDR1 and CDR2: LNHDA and SQIVND (reference sequence). The trim removed 8 bases at V and 5 bases at J, leaving 12 bases unmatched. The CDR3 is 14 amino acids. CDR3 nucleotides: TGTGCCAGTGCCCTGACAGGGCGGAGGAACGAGCAGTACTTC. Protein: CASALTGRRNEQYF.

J is TRBJ1-2 and V is TRBV6-5, with D perhaps TRBD1 (5 bases). This CDR3 is 13 amino acids long. V was pared by 5 bases and J by 8 bases, with 15 bases between. CDR1 is MNHEY and CDR2 is SVGAGI in the germline V gene. The CDR3 nucleotides are TGTGCCAGCAGTCTTACAGGAAAGAGAGGCTACACCTTC. This translates into CASSLTGKRGYTF.

The gene calls are TRBV15 and TRBJ1-5; D uncertain. V was trimmed by 1 base and J by 0 bases, leaving 4 bases between them. There are 14 residues in the CDR3. Per the germline V gene, CDR1 is LNHNV and CDR2 is YYDKDF (reference sequence). CDR3 protein: CATSRVYSNQPQHF. CDR3 nucleotide sequence: TGTGCCACCAGCAGAGTTTATAGCAATCAGCCCCAGCATTTT.

The chain carries TRBV10-2 and TRBJ1-1; D may be TRBD1 (5 bases). The CDR3 is made up of 13 amino acids. Trimming left V 6 bases short and J 6 bases short, with 14 bases between. The germline V gene encodes CDR1 WSHSY and CDR2 SAAADI. The CDR3 is CASSSAGGAEAFF. CDR3 in DNA: TGCGCCAGCAGCTCCGCGGGGGGGGCTGAAGCTTTCTTT.

V is TRBV7-9 and J is TRBJ1-1; 9 nucleotides align to TRBD1. Trimming removed 5 bases from V and 4 bases from J; junction bases left unmatched: 8. This CDR3 spans 15 amino acids. Germline values: CDR1 SEHNR, CDR2 FQNEAQ (reference sequence). In nucleotides, the CDR3 is TGTGCCAGCAGCAACCGGACAGGGGTGGGCACTGAAGCTTTCTTT. This encodes CASSNRTGVGTEAFF. The complete variable domain, with remaining parts taken from reference TRBV7-9 and TRBJ1-1, reads DTGVSQNPRHKITKRGQNVTFRCDPISEHNRLYWYRQTLGQGPEFLTYFQNEAQLEKSRLLSDRFSAERPKGSFSTLEIQRTEQGDSAMYLCASSNRTGVGTEAFFGQGTRLTVV.